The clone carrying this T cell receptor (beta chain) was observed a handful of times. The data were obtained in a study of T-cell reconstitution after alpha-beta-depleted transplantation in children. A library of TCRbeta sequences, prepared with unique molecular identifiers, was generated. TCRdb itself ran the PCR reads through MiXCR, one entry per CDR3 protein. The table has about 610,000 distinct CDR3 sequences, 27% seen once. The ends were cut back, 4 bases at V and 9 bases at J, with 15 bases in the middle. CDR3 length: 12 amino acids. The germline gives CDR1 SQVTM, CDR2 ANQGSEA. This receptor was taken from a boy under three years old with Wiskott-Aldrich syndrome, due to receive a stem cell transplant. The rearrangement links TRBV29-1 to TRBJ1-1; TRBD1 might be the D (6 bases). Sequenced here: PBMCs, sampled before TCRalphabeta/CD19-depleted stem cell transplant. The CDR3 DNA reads TGCAGCGTTGCCGGACAGACGGAGAAAGCTTTCTTT. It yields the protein CSVAGQTEKAFF.